One sample yielded the 30 T cell receptor beta chains listed below, sequenced in a study of cytomegalovirus exposure and HLA in healthy donors. Profiling relied on immunoSEQ multiplex PCR, and the TCRdb table lists in-frame clones only, not all of them. Of under 100,000 clones in the sample, 90% to 95% were seen once. Specimen: PBMCs. These receptors originate from a woman under 30 in good health and CMV-seronegative.

The chain is built from TRBV28 and TRBJ2-7; TRBD2 matches 7 bases. The CDR3 extends over 16 amino acids. CDR1 MDHEN and CDR2 SYDVKM come from the germline V gene. V lost 6 bases, J lost 0 bases, and 11 bases stayed unmatched. The CDR3 nucleotides read TGTGCCAGCAGCTATGCCCAACCGGGAGGCTCCTACGAGCAGTACTTC. Amino acid sequence: CASSYAQPGGSYEQYF.

The chain links TRBV11-2 to TRBJ2-2; unclear D gene. Trimming took 0 bases from V and 4 from J, leaving 9 bases between them. Germline CDR1 and CDR2: SGHAT and FQNNGV. This CDR3 spans 15 amino acids. The CDR3 reads CASSLDELRTGELFF. CDR3 DNA sequence: TGTGCCAGCAGCTTAGATGAACTTCGCACCGGGGAGCTGTTTTTT.

J is TRBJ1-3 and V is TRBV4-3; D not resolved. This CDR3 region has 15 residues. Germline loops: CDR1 LGHNA, CDR2 YSLEER. V was shortened by 1 base and J by 0 bases, with 7 bases between the two germline ends. CDR3 sequence reads: CASSQVPGSGNTIYF. CDR3 nucleotide sequence: TGCGCCAGCAGCCAAGTGCCGGGCTCTGGAAACACCATATATTTT.

This chain links TRBV5-4 with TRBJ2-7; the match to TRBD1 covers 7 bases. Trimming cost V 6 bases and J 6 bases; bases outside gene matches: 9. The CDR3 is made up of 13 amino acids. From germline, CDR1 is SGHNT and CDR2 YYREEE (reference sequence). The CDR3 DNA sequence: TGTGCCAGCACCCGTTCGACAGGGTCCGAGCAGTACTTC. Its protein is CASTRSTGSEQYF.

The genes are TRBV5-1 and TRBJ2-2; 9 bases agree with TRBD2. Unmatched junction bases numbered 6, after V lost 0 bases and J lost 6 bases. Germline V gene lookup returns CDR1 SGHRS and CDR2 YFSETQ. The CDR3 has 16 amino acids. The CDR3 here is CASSLVAGGPSGELFF. The CDR3 nucleotides read TGCGCCAGCAGCTTGGTGGCGGGAGGGCCCTCCGGGGAGCTGTTTTTT.

The chain couples TRBV14 to TRBJ2-4, with a weak D call TRBD1 (6 bases). Germline V gene sequence: CDR1 SGHDN, CDR2 FVKESK. With 2 bases removed from V and 7 bases from J, the gap between germline ends came to 9 bases. The CDR3 is 13 residues long. CDR3 nucleotide sequence: TGTGCCAGCAGCCAATGGCAGGGGAACATTCAGTACTTC. This sequence encodes CASSQWQGNIQYF.

The rearrangement uses TRBV5-1 and TRBJ1-5; 8 bases agree with TRBD1. Germline V gives CDR1 SGHRS, CDR2 YFSETQ. The length of the CDR3 is 17 residues. The CDR3 DNA follows: TGCGCTCCGGGACAGGTATTCGGCCCGGATAGCAATCAGCCCCAGCATTTT. Translated: CAPGQVFGPDSNQPQHF. The full variable domain, rest sourced from reference TRBV5-1 and TRBJ1-5, is KAGVTQTPRYLIKTRGQQVTLSCSPISGHRSVSWYQQTPGQGLQFLFEYFSETQRNKGNFPGRFSGRQFSNSRSEMNVSTLELGDSALYLCAPGQVFGPDSNQPQHFGDGTRLSIL.

This sequence joins TRBV28 and TRBJ2-1, with a tentative D call TRBD2 (6 bases). The CDR3 extends over 15 amino acids. CDR1 MDHEN and CDR2 SYDVKM come from the germline V gene. Deletions cut 2 bases from V and 6 bases from J, with 14 bases between. CDR3 DNA: TGTGCCAGCAGTTTACCCCGACTAGTTTCCAATGAGCAGTTCTTC. Its protein is CASSLPRLVSNEQFF.

In this sample, this clone turned up once. V gene TRBV6-5 combines with J gene TRBJ1-5; 10 nucleotides line up with TRBD1. The CDR3 consists of 15 residues. With V trimmed by 7 bases and J by 1 base, 4 bases remained unmatched. Germline V gene sequence: CDR1 MNHEY, CDR2 SVGAGI. CDR3 sequence: CASTRTGGSNQPQHF. CDR3 sequence (DNA): TGTGCCAGCACCAGGACAGGGGGGAGCAATCAGCCCCAGCATTTT.

The chain uses TRBV30 and TRBJ2-7; TRBD1 matches 12 bases. Trimming removed 5 bases from V and 9 bases from J; junction bases left unmatched: 8. Per germline, CDR1 GTSNPN and CDR2 SVGIG (reference sequence). The CDR3 is 13 amino acids. The CDR3 DNA reads TGTGCCTGGGGGGGACAGGGGGCGGCTCGGCAGTACTTC. It translates to CAWGGQGAARQYF.

The V and J genes are TRBV18 and TRBJ2-5; 11 bases align to TRBD1. CDR1 and CDR2 (germline): KGHSH, LQKENI. Losses at the gene ends were 4 bases for V and 4 bases for J; bases not matched to a gene: 8. This CDR3 spans 16 amino acids. CDR3 in DNA: TGTGCCAGCTCACGGACGGACAGGGGGCTGCGAGAGACCCAGTACTTC. Translation gives CASSRTDRGLRETQYF.

The chain's CDR3 is CATQPRDRGIGYGYTF. CDR3 coding DNA: TGTGCCACCCAACCCCGGGACAGGGGTATCGGCTATGGCTACACCTTC. V and J are TRBV5-4 and TRBJ1-2; TRBD1 agrees at 10 bases. The CDR3 runs 16 residues. Germline loops: CDR1 SGHNT, CDR2 YYREEE (reference sequence). Germline trimming cut 9 bases from V and 4 bases from J; bases unmatched to any gene: 15.

This chain links TRBV28 with TRBJ1-2; 7 positions match TRBD1. The V segment lost 6 bases and the J segment 3 bases; nucleotides outside the gene matches: 7. The CDR3 length is 14 residues. The germline V gene encodes CDR1 MDHEN and CDR2 SYDVKM. CDR3 sequence: CASSQTTGDYGYTF. In DNA, the CDR3 is TGTGCCAGCAGCCAAACAACAGGGGACTATGGCTACACCTTC.

The chain carries TRBV7-9 and TRBJ1-6, with TRBD1 matching over 9 bases. Trimming at V came to 2 bases and at J to 7 bases, leaving 3 bases not matched to a gene. The CDR3 runs to 15 residues. Germline values: CDR1 SEHNR, CDR2 FQNEAQ (reference sequence). The CDR3 DNA is TGTGCCAGCAGCTTAAGTGACAGGGGGAATTCACCCCTCCACTTT. It translates to CASSLSDRGNSPLHF. Full variable domain (missing parts from reference TRBV7-9 and TRBJ1-6): DTGVSQNPRHKITKRGQNVTFRCDPISEHNRLYWYRQTLGQGPEFLTYFQNEAQLEKSRLLSDRFSAERPKGSFSTLEIQRTEQGDSAMYLCASSLSDRGNSPLHFGNGTRLTVT.

The gene calls are TRBV6-5 and TRBJ2-3; no firm D call. Trimming pared 2 bases from V and 1 base from J, leaving 10 bases between. The germline V gene encodes CDR1 MNHEY and CDR2 SVGAGI. There are 15 residues in the CDR3. CDR3 DNA sequence: TGTGCCAGCAGTTACCAAAACAGAGGCACAGATACGCAGTATTTT. It codes for CASSYQNRGTDTQYF.

By share of the sample, this clone is medium-sized. The V call is TRBV5-6, the J call TRBJ1-2; D uncertain. The V end lost 3 bases, the J end lost 8 bases, and 17 bases lay between the germline ends. The germline V gene has CDR1 SGHDT and CDR2 YYEEEE. This CDR3 comprises 14 residues. The CDR3 coding sequence is TGTGCCAGCAGCTGGGAGGAGGTGGAGCAAGGCTACACCTTC. It codes for CASSWEEVEQGYTF.

The chain employs TRBV5-1 and TRBJ2-3, with D maybe TRBD1 (6 bases). The CDR3 is 14 amino acids. V lost 0 bases and J lost 2, with 7 bases in between. Germline-derived CDR1 and CDR2 are SGHRS and YFSETQ. The CDR3 nucleotides read TGCGCCAGCAGCTTGGGGGACAACACAGATACGCAGTATTTT. This gives the protein CASSLGDNTDTQYF.

This sequence joins TRBV23-1 and TRBJ2-5; D might be TRBD2 (7 bases). TRBV23-1 is noted as an ORF with a role that remains uncertain. The CDR3 is 13 amino acids. V shed 4 bases and J shed 5 bases, with 11 bases lying between them. CDR3 DNA: TGCGCCAGCAGTCGGGGGGGCCGGGAGACCCAGTACTTC. This translates into CASSRGGRETQYF.

The J gene is TRBJ1-1, the V gene TRBV5-4; 10 bases are a match to TRBD1. The junction had 8 bases not matched to a gene; V was cut back by 0 bases and J by 6 bases. CDR1 is SGHNT and CDR2 is YYREEE in the germline V gene (reference sequence). The CDR3 length is 16 residues. The CDR3 DNA sequence: TGTGCCAGCAGCTTGGGGGGGTGGACAGGGGGTTCTGAAGCTTTCTTT. This gives the protein CASSLGGWTGGSEAFF.

The V gene is TRBV25-1, the J gene TRBJ2-1, with TRBD2 matching 14 bases. Germline assignment: CDR1 MGHDK and CDR2 SYGVNS. The CDR3 totals 17 residues. The junction had 8 bases not matched to a gene; V was cut back by 2 bases and J by 8 bases. The CDR3 DNA follows: TGTGCCAGCAGTGAAAGACTAGCGGGAGGGTCCAGGTATGAGCAGTTCTTC. Translating gives CASSERLAGGSRYEQFF.

This chain connects TRBV29-1 to TRBJ1-3; 8 nucleotides match TRBD1. The CDR3 has 13 residues. Trimming at V came to 3 bases and at J to 6 bases, leaving 4 bases not matched to a gene. CDR1 and CDR2 (germline): SQVTM, ANQGSEA. Here the CDR3 reads CSVEGQVPNTIYF. CDR3 nucleotides: TGCAGCGTTGAGGGACAGGTCCCAAACACCATATATTTT.

This chain links TRBV9 with TRBJ1-4; 8 bases are a match to TRBD1. Germline trimming cut 4 bases from V and 6 bases from J; bases unmatched to any gene: 11. CDR1 and CDR2 (germline): SGDLS, YYNGEE. The CDR3 contains 16 residues. The CDR3 reads CASSWAGGAEDEKLFF. In DNA form, the CDR3 reads TGTGCCAGCAGCTGGGCAGGGGGCGCGGAGGATGAAAAACTGTTTTTT.

The V and J genes are TRBV28 and TRBJ2-2; 9 bases match TRBD2. Per germline, CDR1 MDHEN and CDR2 SYDVKM. This CDR3 region has 17 residues. With V trimmed by 10 bases and J by 4 bases, 16 bases remained unmatched. The CDR3 sequence: CATLHPLAGVGTGELFF. The CDR3 nucleotides are TGTGCCACCTTACACCCCTTAGCGGGAGTGGGCACCGGGGAGCTGTTTTTT.

The chain joins TRBV19 to TRBJ1-1; D perhaps matches TRBD1 (5 bases). CDR3 length equals 15 residues. CDR1 LNHDA and CDR2 SQIVND come from the germline V gene (reference sequence). The V gene lost 5 bases and the J gene lost 2 bases, with 15 bases spanning the gap. This CDR3 is CASSDWRWGNTEAFF. CDR3 DNA: TGTGCCAGTAGTGATTGGCGATGGGGCAACACTGAAGCTTTCTTT.

The rearrangement links TRBV6-5 to TRBJ2-7; 8 nucleotides agree with TRBD1. Germline CDR1 and CDR2: MNHEY and SVGAGI. CDR3 size: 15 residues. V trimming: 6 bases; J trimming: 1 base; junction bases outside the gene matches: 8. For the CDR3, the DNA is TGTGCCAGCAGGCCGACAGGGGTTGTTTCCTACGAGCAGTACTTC. The encoded protein is CASRPTGVVSYEQYF.

This clone was detected only once. The V call is TRBV6-5, the J call TRBJ2-2; D is undetermined. The V gene's germline CDR1 is MNHEY and CDR2 SVGAGI. CDR3 size: 13 residues. The V gene lost 4 bases and the J gene lost 4 bases, with 7 bases spanning the gap. CDR3 protein: CASSSSFTGELFF. Written as DNA, the CDR3 is TGTGCCAGCAGTTCTAGTTTCACCGGGGAGCTGTTTTTT.

This chain uses TRBV14 with TRBJ2-5; possible D gene TRBD2, 5 bases. V was pared by 1 base and J by 7 bases, with 7 bases between. Germline V gene lookup returns CDR1 SGHDN and CDR2 FVKESK. There are 12 residues in the CDR3. Written as DNA, the CDR3 is TGTGCCAGCAGCCAAGTTGGAGGGACCCAGTACTTC. Its protein product is CASSQVGGTQYF.

The chain links TRBV19 to TRBJ1-5; no clear D. CDR1 is LNHDA and CDR2 is SQIVND in the germline V gene (reference sequence). The CDR3 covers 15 residues. V lost 1 base to trimming and J lost 0 bases, with 7 bases between them. CDR3 in amino acids: CASSIVADSNQPQHF. CDR3 in DNA: TGTGCCAGTAGTATAGTGGCAGATAGCAATCAGCCCCAGCATTTT. Variable domain in full (rest from reference TRBV19 and TRBJ1-5): DGGITQSPKYLFRKEGQNVTLSCEQNLNHDAMYWYRQDPGQGLRLIYYSQIVNDFQKGDIAEGYSVSREKKESFPLTVTSAQKNPTAFYLCASSIVADSNQPQHFGDGTRLSIL.

The sample holds one count of this clone. This sequence joins TRBV28 and TRBJ1-1; 9 positions match TRBD1. The CDR3 is made up of 15 amino acids. CDR1 MDHEN and CDR2 SYDVKM come from the germline V gene. The junction had 13 bases not matched to a gene; V was cut back by 3 bases and J by 11 bases. CDR3 sequence (DNA): TGTGCCAGCAGTTTGTTCCGGGACAGGGCGGGCCGGGCTTTCTTT. As protein: CASSLFRDRAGRAFF.

This chain links TRBV19 with TRBJ2-2; TRBD2 aligns across 11 bases. V was pared by 7 bases and J by 0 bases, with 10 bases of the junction left unmatched. The CDR3 runs 18 residues. In germline, CDR1 is LNHDA, CDR2 SQIVND (reference sequence). CDR3 in amino acids: CASTASGRFSTNTGELFF. CDR3 in DNA: TGTGCCAGTACCGCTAGCGGGAGGTTTTCAACGAACACCGGGGAGCTGTTTTTT.